This TCR beta chain was recovered during a study of graft-versus-host responses after intestinal transplantation. As for the study in general: Every one of the recipients received anti-thymocyte globulin induction and afterwards took tacrolimus and steroids for approximately three years.

Libraries were prepared by immunoSEQ multiplex PCR; TCRdb keeps only in-frame clonotypes and omits some of them. The table shows roughly 28,000 clones, with around 90% occurring only once. V was trimmed by 0 bases and J by 4 bases, leaving 9 bases between them. Germline V gene lookup returns CDR1 SQVTM and CDR2 ANQGSEA. The CDR3 is made up of 13 amino acids. This sample comprised PBMCs, obtained about 15 months after intestinal transplantation. The origin of this receptor is a human patient who received an intestinal transplant, so some T cells may come from the graft donor. V gene TRBV29-1 combines with J gene TRBJ1-2; D ambiguous. Here the CDR3 DNA reads TGCAGCGTTGAAGAGGACCCGGCCTATGGCTACACCTTC. It encodes CSVEEDPAYGYTF.